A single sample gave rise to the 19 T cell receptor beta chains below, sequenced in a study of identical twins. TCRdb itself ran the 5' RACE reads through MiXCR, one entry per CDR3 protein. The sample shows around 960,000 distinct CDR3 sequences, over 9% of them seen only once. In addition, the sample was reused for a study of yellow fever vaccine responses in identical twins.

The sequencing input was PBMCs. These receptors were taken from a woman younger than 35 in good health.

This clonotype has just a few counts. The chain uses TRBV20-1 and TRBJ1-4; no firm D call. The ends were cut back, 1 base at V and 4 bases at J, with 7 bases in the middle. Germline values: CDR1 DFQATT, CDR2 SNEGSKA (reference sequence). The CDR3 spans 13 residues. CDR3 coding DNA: TGCAGTGCTAGAGTTCTCCTTAATGAAAAACTGTTTTTT. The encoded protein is CSARVLLNEKLFF.

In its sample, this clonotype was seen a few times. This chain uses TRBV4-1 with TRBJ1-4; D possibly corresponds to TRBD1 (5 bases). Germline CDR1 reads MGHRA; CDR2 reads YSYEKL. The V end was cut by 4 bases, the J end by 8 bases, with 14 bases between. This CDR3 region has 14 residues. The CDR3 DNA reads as TGCGCCAGCAGCCCCCCGGGACTTGGCGAAAAACTGTTTTTT. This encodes CASSPPGLGEKLFF.

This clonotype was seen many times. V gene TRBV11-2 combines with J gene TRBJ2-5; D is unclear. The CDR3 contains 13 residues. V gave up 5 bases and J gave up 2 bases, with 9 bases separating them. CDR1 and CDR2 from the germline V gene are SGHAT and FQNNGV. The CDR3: CASSPRPQETQYF. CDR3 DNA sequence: TGTGCCAGCAGCCCCCGCCCACAAGAGACCCAGTACTTC.

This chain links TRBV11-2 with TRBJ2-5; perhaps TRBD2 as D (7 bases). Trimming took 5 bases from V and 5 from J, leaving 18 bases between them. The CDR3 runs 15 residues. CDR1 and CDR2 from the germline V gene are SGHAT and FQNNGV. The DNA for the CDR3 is TGTGCCAGCAGCCCAGAGGGGGGGGATATTGAGACCCAGTACTTC. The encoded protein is CASSPEGGDIETQYF.

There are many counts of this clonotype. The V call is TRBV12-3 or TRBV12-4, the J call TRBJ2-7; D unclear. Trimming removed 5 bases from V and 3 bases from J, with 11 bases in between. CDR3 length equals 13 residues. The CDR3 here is CASSADWYYEQYF. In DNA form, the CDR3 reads TGTGCCAGCAGTGCCGACTGGTACTACGAGCAGTACTTC.

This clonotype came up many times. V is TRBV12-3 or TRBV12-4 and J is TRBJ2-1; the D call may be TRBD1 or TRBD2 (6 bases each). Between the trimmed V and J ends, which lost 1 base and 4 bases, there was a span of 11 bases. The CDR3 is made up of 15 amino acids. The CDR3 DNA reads TGTGCCAGCAGTTTAGTGGGGGGCCCGTACAATGAGCAGTTCTTC. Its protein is CASSLVGGPYNEQFF.

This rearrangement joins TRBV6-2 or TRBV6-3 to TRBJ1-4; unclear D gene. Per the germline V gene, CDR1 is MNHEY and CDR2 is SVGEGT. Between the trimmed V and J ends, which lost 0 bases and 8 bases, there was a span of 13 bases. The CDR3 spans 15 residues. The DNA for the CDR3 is TGTGCCAGCAGTTACTCGCGGGGAGCTGCGGAAAAACTGTTTTTT. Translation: CASSYSRGAAEKLFF.

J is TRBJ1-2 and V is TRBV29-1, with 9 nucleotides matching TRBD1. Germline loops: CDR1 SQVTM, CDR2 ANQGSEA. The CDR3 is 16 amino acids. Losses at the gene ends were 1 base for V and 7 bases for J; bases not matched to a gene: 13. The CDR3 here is CSVEADRGVPRLGYTF. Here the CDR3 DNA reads TGCAGCGTTGAAGCTGACAGGGGGGTACCACGACTTGGCTACACCTTC. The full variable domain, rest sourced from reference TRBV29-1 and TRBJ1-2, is SAVISQKPSRDICQRGTSLTIQCQVDSQVTMMFWYRQQPGQSLTLIATANQGSEATYESGFVIDKFPISRPNLTFSTLTVSNMSPEDSSIYLCSVEADRGVPRLGYTFGSGTRLTVV.

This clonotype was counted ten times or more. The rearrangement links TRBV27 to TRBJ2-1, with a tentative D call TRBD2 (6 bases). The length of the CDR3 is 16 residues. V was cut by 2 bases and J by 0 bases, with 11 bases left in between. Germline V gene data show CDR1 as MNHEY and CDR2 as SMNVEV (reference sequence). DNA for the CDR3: TGTGCCAGCAGTTTACGACTAGGGGTCTCCTACAATGAGCAGTTCTTC. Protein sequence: CASSLRLGVSYNEQFF.

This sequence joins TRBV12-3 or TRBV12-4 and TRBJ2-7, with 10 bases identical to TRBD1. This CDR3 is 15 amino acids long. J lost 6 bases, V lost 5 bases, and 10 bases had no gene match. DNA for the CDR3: TGTGCCAGCAGTCCACGGACAGGGGGGTTTGGCGAGCAGTACTTC. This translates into CASSPRTGGFGEQYF.

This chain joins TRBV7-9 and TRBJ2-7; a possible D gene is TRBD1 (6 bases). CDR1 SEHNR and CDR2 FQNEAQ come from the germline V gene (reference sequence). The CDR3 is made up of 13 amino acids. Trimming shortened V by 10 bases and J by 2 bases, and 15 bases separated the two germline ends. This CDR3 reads CATLQGTTYEQYF. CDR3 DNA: TGTGCCACCCTACAGGGAACGACCTACGAGCAGTACTTC.

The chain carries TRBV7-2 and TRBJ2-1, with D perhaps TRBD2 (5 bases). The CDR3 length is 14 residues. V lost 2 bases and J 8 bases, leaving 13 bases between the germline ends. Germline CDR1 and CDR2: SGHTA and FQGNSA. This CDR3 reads CASSLKSSPYEQFF. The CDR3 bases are TGTGCCAGCAGCTTAAAATCTAGCCCCTATGAGCAGTTCTTC.

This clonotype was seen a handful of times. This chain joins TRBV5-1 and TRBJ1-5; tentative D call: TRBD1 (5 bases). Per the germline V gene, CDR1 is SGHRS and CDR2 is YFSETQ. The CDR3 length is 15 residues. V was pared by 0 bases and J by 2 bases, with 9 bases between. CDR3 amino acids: CASSLAGRGNQPQHF. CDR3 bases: TGCGCCAGCAGCTTGGCAGGGAGAGGCAATCAGCCCCAGCATTTT.

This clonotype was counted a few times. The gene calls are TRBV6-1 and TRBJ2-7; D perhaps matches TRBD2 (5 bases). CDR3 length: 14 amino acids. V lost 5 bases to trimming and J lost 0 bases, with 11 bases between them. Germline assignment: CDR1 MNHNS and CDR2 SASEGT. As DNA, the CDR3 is TGTGCCAGCAGTCGTAGCGTTTTCTCCTACGAGCAGTACTTC. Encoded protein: CASSRSVFSYEQYF.

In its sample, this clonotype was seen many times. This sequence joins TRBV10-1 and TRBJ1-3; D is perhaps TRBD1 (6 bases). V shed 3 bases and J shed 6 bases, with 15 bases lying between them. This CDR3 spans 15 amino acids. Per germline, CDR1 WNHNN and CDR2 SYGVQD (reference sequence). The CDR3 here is CASSEVGGPPNTIYF. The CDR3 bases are TGCGCCAGCAGTGAAGTAGGGGGTCCGCCAAACACCATATATTTT.

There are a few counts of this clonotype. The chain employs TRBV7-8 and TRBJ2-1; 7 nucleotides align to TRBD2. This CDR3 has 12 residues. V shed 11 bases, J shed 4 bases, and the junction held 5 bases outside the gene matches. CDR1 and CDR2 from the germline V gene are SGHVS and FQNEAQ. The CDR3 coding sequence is TGTGCCGCGGGAGCAGGTTACAATGAGCAGTTCTTC. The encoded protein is CAAGAGYNEQFF.

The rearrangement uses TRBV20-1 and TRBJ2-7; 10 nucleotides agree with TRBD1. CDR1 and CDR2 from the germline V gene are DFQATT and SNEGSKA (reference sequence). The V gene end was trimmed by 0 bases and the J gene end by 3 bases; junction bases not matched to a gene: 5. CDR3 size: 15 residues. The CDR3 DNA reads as TGCAGTGCTAGAGATATTGGGACAGGGGACTACGAGCAGTACTTC. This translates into CSARDIGTGDYEQYF.

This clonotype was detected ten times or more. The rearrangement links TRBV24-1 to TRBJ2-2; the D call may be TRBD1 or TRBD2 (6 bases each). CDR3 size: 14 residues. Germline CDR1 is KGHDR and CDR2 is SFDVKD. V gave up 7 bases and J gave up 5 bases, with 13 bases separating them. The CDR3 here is CATRTGAETGELFF. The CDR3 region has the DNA TGTGCCACCAGAACGGGGGCAGAGACCGGGGAGCTGTTTTTT.

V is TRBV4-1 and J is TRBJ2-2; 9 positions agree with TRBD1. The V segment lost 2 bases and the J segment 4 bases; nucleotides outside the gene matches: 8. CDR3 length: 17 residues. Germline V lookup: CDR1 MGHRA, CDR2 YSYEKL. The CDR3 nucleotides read TGCGCCAGCAGCCAAACGATGGGACAGGGCTCCACCGGGGAGCTGTTTTTT. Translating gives CASSQTMGQGSTGELFF.